This T cell receptor beta chain emerged from a study of T cell responses to AZD1222 COVID-19 vaccine. Study as a whole: Doses given second, at about 4 or about 12 weeks, were pooled. Points from the study as a whole: With dominance at 160-218 and 743-854, vaccine-associated CD4 TCRs spanned spike. Sampling that yielded the repertoires occurred only after the peak T cell response.

Details on this clone: Its antigen is unknown.

CDR1 MGHRA and CDR2 YSYEKL come from the germline V gene. The CDR3 contains 16 residues. Deletions cut 4 bases from V and 4 bases from J, with 17 bases between. Data came from immunoSEQ multiplex PCR; TCRdb stores just in-frame clones and leaves some out. Among approximately 150,000 clones, about 90% were seen once, and the ten largest hold 1.5% to 2%. This sequence was found in an adult in good health. The V and J genes are TRBV4-1 and TRBJ2-1; unclear D gene. The material sequenced was peripheral blood, taken on day 0 of AZD1222 vaccination. The CDR3 sequence: CASSPQEKALYNEQFF. The CDR3 DNA reads TGCGCCAGCAGCCCGCAGGAAAAGGCCCTGTACAATGAGCAGTTCTTC.